These 32 T cell receptor beta chains were sequenced from one sample in a study of T-cell reconstitution after alpha-beta-depleted transplantation in children. Library preparation (for TCRbeta) was performed with unique molecular identifiers. TCRdb analysed the PCR reads with MiXCR anew, one entry per CDR3 protein. Of some 200,000 distinct CDR3 sequences in the sample, roughly 6.3% were seen once. The source was PBMCs, collected before TCRalphabeta/CD19-depleted stem cell transplant. The receptors shown here come from a girl in the first two years of life with combined immunodeficiency, due to receive a stem cell transplant.

The table lists this clonotype with many counts. V is TRBV19 and J is TRBJ2-1; perhaps TRBD2 as D (5 bases). Germline V lookup: CDR1 LNHDA, CDR2 SQIVND (reference sequence). The V and J ends lost 0 bases and 6 bases respectively, with 12 bases between them. The CDR3 is 15 amino acids. CDR3 DNA sequence: TGTGCCAGTAGTATAGATCTGGCTGGACTCAATGAGCAGTTCTTC. It yields the protein CASSIDLAGLNEQFF. The whole variable domain, filled in from reference TRBV19 and TRBJ2-1, reads DGGITQSPKYLFRKEGQNVTLSCEQNLNHDAMYWYRQDPGQGLRLIYYSQIVNDFQKGDIAEGYSVSREKKESFPLTVTSAQKNPTAFYLCASSIDLAGLNEQFFGPGTRLTVL.

Many counts were recorded for this clonotype. This rearrangement joins TRBV9 to TRBJ2-7, with 7 bases matching TRBD2. The CDR3 loop spans 15 amino acids. Per the germline V gene, CDR1 is SGDLS and CDR2 is YYNGEE. The V gene end was trimmed by 3 bases and the J gene end by 6 bases; junction bases not matched to a gene: 12. CDR3 residues: CASSGGAGISLEQYF. CDR3 DNA sequence: TGTGCCAGCAGCGGAGGAGCGGGAATTTCTCTCGAGCAGTACTTC.

This clonotype was recorded at least ten times. This sequence joins TRBV21-1 and TRBJ2-1; the table's D call TRBD1 went unverified against the DNA. TRBV21-1 is recorded as a pseudogene. The CDR3 is 16 amino acids. The CDR3 loop is CASRTPGGEAYNEQFF. CDR3 DNA: TGTGCCAGCAGAACACCAGGGGGTGAAGCCTACAATGAGCAGTTCTTC.

This clonotype was seen ten or more times. The chain uses TRBV28 and TRBJ2-3; D gene ambiguous. Germline lookup yields CDR1 MDHEN and CDR2 SYDVKM. The CDR3 is made up of 13 amino acids. Trimming pared 3 bases from V and 5 bases from J, leaving 9 bases between. The CDR3 DNA is TGTGCCAGCAGTTTGTTTAGGCGAGATACGCAGTATTTT. Encoded protein: CASSLFRRDTQYF.

This clonotype has a count of ten or more. This chain joins TRBV3-1 and TRBJ2-1; D gene ambiguous. The CDR3 is made up of 17 amino acids. V was trimmed by 3 bases and J by 0 bases, leaving 15 bases between them. CDR1 and CDR2 from the germline V gene are LGHDT and YNNKEL (reference sequence). The CDR3 DNA sequence: TGTGCCAGCAGCCATTTTAGGGTGGTGGACTCCTACAATGAGCAGTTCTTC. Its translation: CASSHFRVVDSYNEQFF.

The table lists this clonotype with many counts. The chain combines TRBV4-3 with TRBJ2-3; the match to TRBD2 covers 9 bases. Germline CDR1 LGHNA, CDR2 YSLEER. This CDR3 is 16 amino acids long. V dropped 1 base and J dropped 5; count of bases not matched to a gene: 7. The CDR3: CASSQVMREGLDTQYF. CDR3 nucleotides: TGCGCCAGCAGCCAAGTGATGCGGGAGGGTTTAGATACGCAGTATTTT.

The rearrangement uses TRBV4-3 and TRBJ1-4; 10 bases agree with TRBD1. The CDR3 length is 17 residues. Germline values: CDR1 LGHNA, CDR2 YSLEER. Trimming took 1 base from V and 6 from J; bases not matched to a gene: 8. The CDR3 bases are TGCGCCAGCAGCCAAGCCCCAGGGGGGACAGGGGATGAAAAACTGTTTTTT. It encodes CASSQAPGGTGDEKLFF.

This clonotype has at least ten counts. The CDR3 sequence: CSVEDPFLTGYEQYF. For the CDR3, the DNA is TGCAGCGTTGAAGACCCATTCTTAACTGGCTACGAGCAGTACTTC. The rearrangement links TRBV29-1 to TRBJ2-7; D not certain. Trimming stripped 0 bases from V and 3 bases from J, with 15 bases between. The CDR3 has 15 residues. The germline V gene encodes CDR1 SQVTM and CDR2 ANQGSEA.

This clonotype has ten or more counts. V gene TRBV5-6 combines with J gene TRBJ2-2, with 7 bases matching TRBD1. Germline values: CDR1 SGHDT, CDR2 YYEEEE. The CDR3 is 15 amino acids. V was pared by 3 bases and J by 3 bases, with 5 bases of the junction left unmatched. The CDR3 loop is CASSYPGQYTGELFF. CDR3 sequence (DNA): TGTGCCAGCAGCTATCCGGGACAGTACACCGGGGAGCTGTTTTTT.

The rearrangement uses TRBV29-1 and TRBJ1-2; no clear D gene. V was shortened by 0 bases and J by 0 bases, with 20 bases between the two germline ends. From germline, CDR1 is SQVTM and CDR2 ANQGSEA. The CDR3 has 18 amino acids. CDR3 sequence: CSVEDLRLTQRANYGYTF. In DNA, the CDR3 is TGCAGCGTTGAAGATCTACGGCTCACCCAAAGGGCTAACTATGGCTACACCTTC.

This clonotype was seen at least ten times. This chain uses TRBV4-1 with TRBJ2-1; TRBD2 matches at 9 bases. Germline CDR1 MGHRA, CDR2 YSYEKL. The CDR3 runs to 16 residues. The V gene end was trimmed by 2 bases and the J gene end by 7 bases; junction bases not matched to a gene: 9. The CDR3, as DNA: TGCGCCAGCAGCCAACCAGAGCGGGAGGAGTTGAATGAGCAGTTCTTC. This sequence encodes CASSQPEREELNEQFF.

This clonotype was seen repeatedly, ten times or more. J is TRBJ2-7 and V is TRBV3-1, with no clear D. The CDR3 sequence is 16 residues long. Germline loops: CDR1 LGHDT, CDR2 YNNKEL (reference sequence). V was shortened by 3 bases and J by 4 bases, with 19 bases between the two germline ends. CDR3 in DNA: TGTGCCAGCAGCCATCGGGCCGACCTGACGGCTTACGAGCAGTACTTC. Its translation is CASSHRADLTAYEQYF.

This clonotype was seen only a few times. CDR3 region: CSAGTGGTYGYTF. The CDR3 DNA sequence: TGCAGTGCAGGGACAGGGGGAACCTATGGCTACACCTTC. The V call is TRBV20-1, the J call TRBJ1-2; TRBD1 matches 11 bases. Germline CDR1 reads DFQATT; CDR2 reads SNEGSKA (reference sequence). V lost 6 bases to trimming and J lost 4 bases; unmatched junction nucleotides: 4. The CDR3 consists of 13 residues.

This clonotype was observed many times. V usage is TRBV9 and J usage is TRBJ2-3; maybe TRBD2 (6 bases). The CDR3 contains 15 residues. The germline gives CDR1 SGDLS, CDR2 YYNGEE. V lost 1 base to trimming and J lost 2 bases, with 11 bases between them. CDR3 sequence: CASSVNGGFTDTQYF. The CDR3 DNA sequence: TGTGCCAGCAGCGTAAACGGGGGTTTCACAGATACGCAGTATTTT.

This clonotype was detected ten times or more. The chain carries TRBV4-1 and TRBJ2-5, with a possible D match to TRBD2 (6 bases). Germline CDR1 is MGHRA and CDR2 is YSYEKL. V was trimmed by 0 bases and J by 5 bases, leaving 10 bases between them. The CDR3 has 14 amino acids. CDR3 sequence: CASSQEGGEETQYF. CDR3 DNA: TGCGCCAGCAGCCAAGAGGGCGGGGAGGAGACCCAGTACTTC.

This clonotype came up many times. This chain connects TRBV15 to TRBJ2-3, with a possible D match to TRBD1 (6 bases). CDR1 is LNHNV, CDR2 YYDKDF, per germline (reference sequence). Trimming left V 0 bases short and J 5 bases short, with 18 bases between. The CDR3 covers 17 residues. Here the CDR3 DNA reads TGTGCCACCAGCAGAGAAGTCGCAGGGGCTGGGGTAGATACGCAGTATTTT. Residues: CATSREVAGAGVDTQYF.

With regard to this clonotype: This may stem from a read error, because a much larger clone lies one nucleotide away. CDR3 protein: CASNQDWGTYEQYF. CDR3 bases: TGTGCCAGCAACCAAGACTGGGGGACCTACGAGCAGTACTTC. This chain uses TRBV3-1 with TRBJ2-7, with D perhaps being TRBD1 or TRBD2 (5 bases each). The CDR3 consists of 14 residues. Per the germline V gene, CDR1 is LGHDT and CDR2 is YNNKEL (reference sequence).

This clonotype was recorded at least ten times. The chain links TRBV29-1 to TRBJ2-3; possible D gene TRBD1, 5 bases. This CDR3 is built from 14 residues. V lost 7 bases to trimming and J lost 0 bases, with 14 bases between them. Germline CDR1 is SQVTM and CDR2 is ANQGSEA. CDR3 sequence: CSAHGASSTDTQYF. Here the CDR3 DNA reads TGCAGCGCCCATGGGGCGTCTAGCACAGATACGCAGTATTTT.

At least ten counts were recorded for this clonotype. The V and J genes are TRBV19 and TRBJ2-1, with TRBD2 identical over 7 bases. This CDR3 spans 13 amino acids. Germline CDR1 is LNHDA and CDR2 is SQIVND (reference sequence). V lost 9 bases, J lost 9 bases, and 11 bases stayed unmatched. The CDR3 DNA reads TGTGCCAGCCAGAGTACTAGCGCTCCTGAGCAGTTCTTC. This codes for CASQSTSAPEQFF.

The rearrangement joins TRBV12-3 or TRBV12-4 to TRBJ1-5; weak D call: TRBD1 (5 bases). Trimming left V 3 bases short and J 1 base short, with 10 bases between. This CDR3 has 15 amino acids. The CDR3 DNA follows: TGTGCCAGCAGTTTCCGGGACCTGAGCAATCAGCCCCAGCATTTT. Protein product: CASSFRDLSNQPQHF.

In this sample, this clonotype turned up many times. The V and J genes are TRBV7-9 and TRBJ2-7; no firm D call. This CDR3 comprises 14 residues. Germline CDR1 and CDR2: SEHNR and FQNEAQ (reference sequence). The V gene lost 5 bases and the J gene lost 2 bases, with 13 bases spanning the gap. The CDR3 DNA reads as TGTGCCAGCAGCCCTCGGGCAGACCCCTACGAGCAGTACTTC. Its translation is CASSPRADPYEQYF.

This clonotype was picked up many times. The chain couples TRBV7-2 to TRBJ2-3, with D perhaps given as TRBD1 or TRBD2 (5 bases each). Germline V gene lookup returns CDR1 SGHTA and CDR2 FQGNSA. The CDR3 covers 16 residues. V shed 2 bases and J shed 4 bases, with 16 bases lying between them. CDR3 region: CASSLYPGRRADTQYF. CDR3 nucleotide sequence: TGTGCCAGCAGCTTATACCCGGGACGGCGGGCAGATACGCAGTATTTT.

Many counts were recorded for this clonotype. The gene calls are TRBV20-1 and TRBJ2-2, with 8 bases aligning to TRBD2. V was clipped by 6 bases and J by 7 bases; unmatched bases: 13. Looked up from germline, CDR1 is DFQATT and CDR2 is SNEGSKA (reference sequence). The CDR3 runs 15 residues. In nucleotides, the CDR3 is TGCAGTGCACCCAACACGGGGGGGCTTAGCGGGGAGCTGTTTTTT. This gives the protein CSAPNTGGLSGELFF.

Many counts were recorded for this clonotype. The V and J genes are TRBV4-1 and TRBJ2-7, with TRBD2 as a possible D gene (7 bases). Germline CDR1 MGHRA, CDR2 YSYEKL. The ends were cut back, 1 base at V and 2 bases at J, with 12 bases in the middle. This CDR3 is 15 amino acids long. The CDR3 DNA follows: TGCGCCAGCAGCCAAGGGGGAGGGGGGACCTACGAGCAGTACTTC. Protein: CASSQGGGGTYEQYF.

This clonotype came up many times. The chain links TRBV20-1 to TRBJ2-4, with TRBD2 matching 7 bases. Germline CDR1 reads DFQATT; CDR2 reads SNEGSKA (reference sequence). The CDR3 totals 15 residues. V lost 2 bases to trimming and J lost 0 bases; unmatched junction nucleotides: 4. CDR3 sequence reads: CSARKASGAKNIQYF. The CDR3 nucleotides read TGCAGTGCTAGAAAGGCTAGCGGAGCCAAAAACATTCAGTACTTC.

This clonotype was recorded many times. The V and J genes are TRBV4-2 and TRBJ2-1, with TRBD2 matching 11 bases. V shed 1 base, J shed 3 bases, and the junction held 5 bases outside the gene matches. The CDR3 consists of 17 residues. CDR1 and CDR2 (germline): LGHNA, YNFKEQ. The CDR3, as DNA: TGTGCCAGCAGCCAAGCGGGGCTAGCGGGGGGCTACAATGAGCAGTTCTTC. Protein product: CASSQAGLAGGYNEQFF.

This clonotype was counted many times. This chain uses TRBV29-1 with TRBJ1-2; TRBD1 might be the D (6 bases). Germline V gives CDR1 SQVTM, CDR2 ANQGSEA. The CDR3 contains 12 residues. V was pared by 4 bases and J by 8 bases, with 14 bases between. CDR3 DNA: TGCAGCGTTGGAGGCCAGGGGCGAGGCTACACCTTC. It yields the protein CSVGGQGRGYTF.

This clonotype occurred many times. This chain connects TRBV29-1 to TRBJ2-1; the D is unclear. With 1 base removed from V and 8 bases from J, the gap between germline ends came to 12 bases. The CDR3 is 13 residues long. Germline V lookup: CDR1 SQVTM, CDR2 ANQGSEA. The CDR3 DNA reads as TGCAGCGTTGAAGGAGGCTTCATAGATGAGCAGTTCTTC. It yields the protein CSVEGGFIDEQFF.

This clonotype has just a few counts. The chain carries TRBV9 and TRBJ2-7, with 11 positions matching TRBD2. The germline V gene has CDR1 SGDLS and CDR2 YYNGEE. The CDR3 length is 13 residues. The V gene end was trimmed by 5 bases and the J gene end by 6 bases; junction bases not matched to a gene: 4. The CDR3 loop reads CASSSGRVGEQYF. In DNA form, the CDR3 reads TGTGCCAGCAGTAGCGGGAGGGTGGGCGAGCAGTACTTC.

Comment on this clonotype: Since a much larger clone is just one base distant, this may be a read error. The chain joins TRBV15 to TRBJ2-7; D perhaps matches TRBD2 (5 bases). The germline CDR1 and CDR2 sequences are LNHNV and YYDKDF (reference sequence). This CDR3 has 12 residues. Written as DNA, the CDR3 is TGTACCACCAGCTCCAGCGGTTACGAGCAGTACTTC. It translates to CTTSSSGYEQYF.

The chain is built from TRBV30 and TRBJ2-7, with unresolved D. CDR1 and CDR2 (germline): GTSNPN, SVGIG (reference sequence). This CDR3 contains 14 residues. V was pared by 2 bases and J by 3 bases, with 14 bases between. CDR3 amino acids: CAWSPWLNYYEQYF. CDR3 DNA: TGTGCCTGGAGTCCCTGGCTCAACTACTACGAGCAGTACTTC.

This clonotype was detected many times. This sequence joins TRBV12-3 or TRBV12-4 and TRBJ2-1; D is ambiguous. The CDR3 is 11 amino acids. Between the trimmed V and J ends, which lost 7 bases and 4 bases, there was a span of 5 bases. The CDR3 DNA reads TGTGCCAGCACAAATTACAATGAGCAGTTCTTC. Its translation is CASTNYNEQFF.